This TCR beta chain was observed in a study of cytomegalovirus exposure and HLA in healthy donors. Across the whole study: Ancestry clustering placed about 86% of around 400 genotyped donors in the Caucasian-associated cluster.

In the case of this clone: The antigen is unknown.

Study results and caveats: HLA alleles showed associations with some 17,000 TCR beta sequences in a later analysis, at a 0.05 false discovery rate.

The PCR made use of 60 Vbeta and 13 Jbeta primers. Sequencing used immunoSEQ multiplex PCR; TCRdb keeps in-frame clones, though not all of them. This sample has 250,000 to 350,000 clones, with 85% to 90% found just once. The length of the CDR3 is 16 residues. V was pared by 4 bases and J by 4 bases, with 9 bases of the junction left unmatched. From germline, CDR1 is SGDLS and CDR2 YYNGEE. The source of this sequence is a woman between 18 and 29 years old in good health and CMV-seronegative. The rearrangement links TRBV9 to TRBJ2-2; 8 bases align to TRBD1. Source material: PBMCs. The CDR3 protein is CASSQTGVSSTGELFF. The CDR3 DNA is TGTGCCAGCAGCCAGACAGGGGTTTCGAGCACCGGGGAGCTGTTTTTT.